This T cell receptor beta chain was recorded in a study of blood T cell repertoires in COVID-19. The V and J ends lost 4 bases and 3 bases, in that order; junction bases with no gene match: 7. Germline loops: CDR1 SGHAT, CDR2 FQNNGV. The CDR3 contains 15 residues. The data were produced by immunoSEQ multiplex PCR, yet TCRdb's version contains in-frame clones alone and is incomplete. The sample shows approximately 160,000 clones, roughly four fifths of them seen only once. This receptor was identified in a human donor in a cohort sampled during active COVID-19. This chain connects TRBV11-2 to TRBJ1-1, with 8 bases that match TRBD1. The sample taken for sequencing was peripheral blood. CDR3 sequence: CASSSPGQVDTEAFF. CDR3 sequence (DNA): TGTGCCAGCAGCTCCCCGGGACAGGTAGACACTGAAGCTTTCTTT.